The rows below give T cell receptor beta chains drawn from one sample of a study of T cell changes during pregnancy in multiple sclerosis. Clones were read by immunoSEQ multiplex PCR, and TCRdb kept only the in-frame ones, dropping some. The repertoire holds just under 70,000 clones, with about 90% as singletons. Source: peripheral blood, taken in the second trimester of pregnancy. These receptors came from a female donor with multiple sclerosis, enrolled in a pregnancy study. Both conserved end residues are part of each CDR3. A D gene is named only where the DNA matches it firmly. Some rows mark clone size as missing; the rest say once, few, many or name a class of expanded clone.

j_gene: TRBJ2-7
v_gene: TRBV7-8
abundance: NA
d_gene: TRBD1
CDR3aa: CASSRTGRVDEQYF
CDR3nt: TGTGCCAGCAGCCGGACAGGGAGAGTCGACGAGCAGTACTTC

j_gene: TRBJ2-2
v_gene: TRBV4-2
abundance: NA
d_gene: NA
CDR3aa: CASSQESLAEVGELFF
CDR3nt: TGTGCCAGCAGCCAAGAATCGCTAGCTGAGGTCGGGGAGCTGTTTTTT

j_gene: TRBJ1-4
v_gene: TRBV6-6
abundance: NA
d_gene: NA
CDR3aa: CASSSPGRDNEKLFF
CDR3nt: TGTGCCAGCAGTAGCCCGGGCAGGGATAATGAAAAACTGTTTTTT

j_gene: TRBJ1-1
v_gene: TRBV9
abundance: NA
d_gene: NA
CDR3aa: CASSGRAGQSTEAFF
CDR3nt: TGTGCCAGCAGCGGGCGAGCGGGGCAGAGCACTGAAGCTTTCTTT

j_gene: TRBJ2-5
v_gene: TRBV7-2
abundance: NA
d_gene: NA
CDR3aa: CASSLTGSNGETQYF
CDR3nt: TGTGCCAGCAGCTTAACTGGTTCGAACGGAGAGACCCAGTACTTC

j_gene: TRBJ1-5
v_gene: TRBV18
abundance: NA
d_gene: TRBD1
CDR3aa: CASSQGQGSQPQHF
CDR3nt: TGTGCCAGCTCACAAGGACAGGGTAGCCAGCCCCAGCATTTT

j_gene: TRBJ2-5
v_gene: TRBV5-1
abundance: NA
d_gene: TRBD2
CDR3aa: CASSFRGDQETQYF
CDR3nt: TGCGCCAGCAGCTTCCGGGGGGACCAAGAGACCCAGTACTTC

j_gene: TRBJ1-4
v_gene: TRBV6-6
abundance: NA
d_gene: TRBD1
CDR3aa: CASADRGEKLFF
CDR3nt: TGTGCCAGCGCGGACAGGGGTGAAAAACTGTTTTTT

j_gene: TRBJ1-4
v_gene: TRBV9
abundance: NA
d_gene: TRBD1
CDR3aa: CASSVAATGGRGEKLFF
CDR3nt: TGTGCCAGCAGCGTAGCGGCGACAGGGGGCCGGGGTGAAAAACTGTTTTTT

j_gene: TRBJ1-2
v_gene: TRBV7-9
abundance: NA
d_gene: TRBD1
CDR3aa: CASSLPQGQGGTYTF
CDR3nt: TGTGCCAGCAGCTTACCCCAGGGACAGGGGGGGACCTACACCTTC

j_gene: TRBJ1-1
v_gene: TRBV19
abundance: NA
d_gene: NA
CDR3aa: CASIDAQGTEAFF
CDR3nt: TGTGCCAGTATCGACGCTCAGGGGACTGAAGCTTTCTTT

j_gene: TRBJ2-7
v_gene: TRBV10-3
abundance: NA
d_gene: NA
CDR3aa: CAISSKGRGSHREQYF
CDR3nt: TGTGCCATCAGTAGCAAAGGCCGGGGGTCCCACCGCGAGCAGTACTTC

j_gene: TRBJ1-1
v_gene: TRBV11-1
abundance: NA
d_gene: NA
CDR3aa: CASSFDRLMNTEAFF
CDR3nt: TGTGCCAGCAGCTTCGACAGACTCATGAACACTGAAGCTTTCTTT

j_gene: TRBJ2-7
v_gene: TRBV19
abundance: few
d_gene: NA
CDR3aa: CASSTGARYEQYF
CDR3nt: TGTGCCAGTAGTACAGGGGCGCGGTACGAGCAGTACTTC

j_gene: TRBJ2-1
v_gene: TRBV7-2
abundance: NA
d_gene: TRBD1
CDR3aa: CASSLPGQDNEQFF
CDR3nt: TGTGCCAGCAGCTTACCGGGACAGGACAATGAGCAGTTCTTC

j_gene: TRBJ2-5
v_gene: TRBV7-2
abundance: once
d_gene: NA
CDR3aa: CASSFLRGETQYF
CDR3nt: TGTGCCAGCAGCTTTTTAAGGGGAGAGACCCAGTACTTC

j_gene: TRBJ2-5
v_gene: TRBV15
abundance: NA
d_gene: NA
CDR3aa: CATSRDSVRETQYF
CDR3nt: TGTGCCACCAGCAGAGATAGCGTCAGAGAGACCCAGTACTTC

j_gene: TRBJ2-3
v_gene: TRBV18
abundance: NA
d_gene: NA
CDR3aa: CASSRQASTDTQYF
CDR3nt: TGTGCCAGCTCACGGCAGGCAAGCACAGATACGCAGTATTTT

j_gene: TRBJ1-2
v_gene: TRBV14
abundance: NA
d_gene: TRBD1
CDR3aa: CASSQDFTGGKDGYTF
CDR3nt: TGTGCCAGCAGCCAGGATTTTACAGGGGGGAAGGATGGCTACACCTTC

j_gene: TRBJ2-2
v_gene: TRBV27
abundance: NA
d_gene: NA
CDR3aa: CASSPRGVTGELFF
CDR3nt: TGTGCCAGCAGCCCACGCGGGGTCACCGGGGAGCTGTTTTTT

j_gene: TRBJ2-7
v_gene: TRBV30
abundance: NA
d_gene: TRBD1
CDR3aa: CASTPPGQGSSYEQYF
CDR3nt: TGTGCCTCGACCCCCCCGGGACAGGGTTCATCCTACGAGCAGTACTTC

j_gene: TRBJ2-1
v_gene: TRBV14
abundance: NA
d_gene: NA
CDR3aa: CASSQVRGDEQFF
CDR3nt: TGTGCCAGCAGCCAAGTTAGGGGCGATGAGCAGTTCTTC

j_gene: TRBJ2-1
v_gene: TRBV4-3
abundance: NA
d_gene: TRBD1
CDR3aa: CASSQETGWVRNEQFF
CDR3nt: TGCGCCAGCAGCCAGGAGACAGGGTGGGTCAGGAATGAGCAGTTCTTC

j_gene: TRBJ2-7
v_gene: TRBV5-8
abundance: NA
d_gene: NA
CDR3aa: CASSFSWGLGSYEQYF
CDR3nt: TGTGCCAGCAGCTTTTCTTGGGGGCTCGGTTCCTACGAGCAGTACTTC

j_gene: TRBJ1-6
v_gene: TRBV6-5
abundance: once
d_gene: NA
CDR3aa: CASSYSTVRGSPLHF
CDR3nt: TGTGCCAGCAGTTACTCTACAGTTAGGGGTTCACCCCTCCACTTT

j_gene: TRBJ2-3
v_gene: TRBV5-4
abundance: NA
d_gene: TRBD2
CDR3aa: CASSLARIAGDDTQYF
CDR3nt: TGTGCCAGCAGCTTGGCTCGGATAGCGGGGGACGATACGCAGTATTTT

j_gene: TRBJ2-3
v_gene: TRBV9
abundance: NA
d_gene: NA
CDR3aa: CASSVGSGDTQYF
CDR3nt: TGTGCCAGCAGCGTAGGGAGCGGGGATACGCAGTATTTT

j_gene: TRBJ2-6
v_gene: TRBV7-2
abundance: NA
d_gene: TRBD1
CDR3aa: CASSLSGQGYSGANVLTF
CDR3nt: TGTGCCAGCAGCTTAAGTGGACAGGGCTACTCTGGGGCCAACGTCCTGACTTTC